These 25 T cell receptor beta chains originate from one sample sequenced in a study of blood T cell repertoires in COVID-19. Clones were sequenced by immunoSEQ multiplex PCR, and TCRdb holds only the in-frame ones, with some missing. The sample lists more than 400,000 clones, around 85% occurring once. Sequenced input: peripheral blood. Every receptor here comes from a human donor in a cohort sampled during active COVID-19.

The chain links TRBV4-1 to TRBJ1-6; 9 bases agree with TRBD1. Germline CDR1 MGHRA, CDR2 YSYEKL. With 4 bases clipped from V and 4 bases from J, the junction kept 5 bases outside the gene matches. The CDR3 covers 16 residues. CDR3 loop: CASSPGTGTYNSPLHF. CDR3 nucleotides: TGCGCCAGCAGCCCCGGGACAGGGACTTATAATTCACCCCTCCACTTT.

This clone has just a few counts. The chain employs TRBV7-3 and TRBJ2-1, with TRBD2 matching over 11 bases. Per the germline V gene, CDR1 is SGHTA and CDR2 is FQGTGA. The CDR3 has 18 residues. The V and J ends lost 4 bases and 5 bases, in that order; junction bases with no gene match: 13. The CDR3 DNA is TGTGCCAGCAGCTCGATCACGCTTAGCGGGAGGGGTAACAATGAGCAGTTCTTC. It is translated as CASSSITLSGRGNNEQFF.

The chain employs TRBV29-1 and TRBJ2-1; 12 bases match TRBD2. V lost 0 bases to trimming and J lost 7 bases; unmatched junction nucleotides: 10. CDR3 length: 17 residues. CDR1 is SQVTM, CDR2 ANQGSEA, per germline. The DNA for the CDR3 is TGCAGCGTTGAAGATCTACTAGCGGGAGGAGGGTGGAATGAGCAGTTCTTC. Its translation: CSVEDLLAGGGWNEQFF.

This clone occurred once. The chain carries TRBV3-1 (or the pseudogene TRBV3-2) and TRBJ2-1; no definite D call. Germline assignment: CDR1 LGHDT and CDR2 YNNKEL (reference sequence). The ends were cut back, 3 bases at V and 2 bases at J, with 11 bases in the middle. The CDR3 runs 15 residues. The CDR3 coding sequence is TGTGCCAGCAGCCAGAGGATCCTTACCTACAATGAGCAGTTCTTC. Translated, it gives CASSQRILTYNEQFF.

This chain joins TRBV10-1 and TRBJ1-1; the D is unclear. V lost 0 bases, J lost 0 bases, and 11 bases lay in between. The germline CDR1 and CDR2 sequences are WNHNN and SYGVQD (reference sequence). The CDR3 spans 16 residues. The CDR3 sequence is CASSESTGKLNTEAFF. The CDR3 DNA reads TGCGCCAGCAGTGAGTCGACGGGAAAATTGAACACTGAAGCTTTCTTT.

The gene calls are TRBV7-2 and TRBJ2-1, with a possible D match to TRBD2 (6 bases). Germline V CDR1 and CDR2: SGHTA, FQGNSA. V gave up 6 bases and J gave up 2 bases, with 14 bases separating them. CDR3 length: 15 residues. In DNA form, the CDR3 reads TGTGCCAGCAGTCTAGGGCGGGGAACCTACAATGAGCAGTTCTTC. Translation: CASSLGRGTYNEQFF.

V usage is TRBV5-1 and J usage is TRBJ2-7; TRBD1 is a possible D gene (6 bases). Trimming removed 0 bases at V and 2 bases at J, with 12 bases between. The CDR3 covers 15 residues. Germline loops: CDR1 SGHRS, CDR2 YFSETQ. DNA for the CDR3: TGCGCCAGCAGCTTGGGTTGGGACAACGCCTACGAGCAGTACTTC. Encoded protein: CASSLGWDNAYEQYF. The variable domain in full, completed from reference TRBV5-1 and TRBJ2-7, reads KAGVTQTPRYLIKTRGQQVTLSCSPISGHRSVSWYQQTPGQGLQFLFEYFSETQRNKGNFPGRFSGRQFSNSRSEMNVSTLELGDSALYLCASSLGWDNAYEQYFGPGTRLTVT.

This chain links TRBV25-1 with TRBJ1-6, with 7 bases identical to TRBD1. The V gene's germline CDR1 is MGHDK and CDR2 SYGVNS. V was clipped by 4 bases and J by 7 bases; unmatched bases: 7. This CDR3 has 15 amino acids. CDR3 amino acids: CASSGPRTGNSPLHF. The CDR3 nucleotides read TGTGCCAGCAGTGGTCCTAGGACAGGCAATTCACCCCTCCACTTT.

This sequence joins TRBV2 and TRBJ2-3; 9 nucleotides line up with TRBD2. V was pared by 4 bases and J by 0 bases, with 11 bases of the junction left unmatched. This CDR3 contains 18 residues. The germline CDR1 and CDR2 sequences are SNHLY and FYNNEI. CDR3 in amino acids: CASSAGTSSQSSTDTQYF. CDR3 coding DNA: TGTGCCAGCAGTGCCGGGACTAGCTCCCAGTCTAGCACAGATACGCAGTATTTT.

V and J are TRBV3-1 (or the pseudogene TRBV3-2) and TRBJ1-1, with a possible D match to TRBD1 (5 bases). The CDR3 extends over 16 amino acids. Looked up from germline, CDR1 is LGHDT and CDR2 is YNNKEL (reference sequence). Trimming shortened V by 0 bases and J by 1 base, and 12 bases separated the two germline ends. This CDR3 reads CASSQEEGRANTEAFF. CDR3 nucleotides: TGTGCCAGCAGCCAAGAGGAGGGCAGGGCGAACACTGAAGCTTTCTTT.

The chain uses TRBV12-3 or TRBV12-4 and TRBJ2-4; D is unresolved. The CDR3 spans 13 residues. Trimming removed 2 bases at V and 5 bases at J, with 7 bases between. Here the CDR3 reads CASSLWAQNIQYF. CDR3 DNA sequence: TGTGCCAGCAGTTTATGGGCCCAAAACATTCAGTACTTC.

V usage is TRBV7-2 and J usage is TRBJ2-3; tentatively, D is TRBD1 (6 bases). Trimming removed 6 bases at V and 3 bases at J, with 16 bases between. In germline, CDR1 is SGHTA, CDR2 FQGNSA. CDR3 size: 15 residues. The CDR3 DNA reads as TGTGCCAGCAGTCCAAGACAGGTCCCAACAGATACGCAGTATTTT. Its protein is CASSPRQVPTDTQYF.

The chain uses TRBV5-1 and TRBJ1-4, with TRBD1 as a possible D gene (6 bases). The V and J ends lost 7 bases and 4 bases respectively, with 14 bases between them. CDR1 is SGHRS and CDR2 is YFSETQ in the germline V gene. The CDR3 spans 14 residues. The CDR3 nucleotides read TGCGCCAGCGGGGCAGGGGTCGGTAATGAAAAACTGTTTTTT. It codes for CASGAGVGNEKLFF.

This chain links TRBV24-1 with TRBJ1-2; 7 positions match TRBD1. The CDR3 runs 14 residues. Germline CDR1 reads KGHDR; CDR2 reads SFDVKD. V was clipped by 2 bases and J by 3 bases; unmatched bases: 2. The CDR3 DNA reads as TGTGCCACCAGTGATTCACAGGGGTACTATGGCTACACCTTC. Its protein is CATSDSQGYYGYTF.

The chain combines TRBV18 with TRBJ2-3, with 8 bases lining up with TRBD2. Germline CDR1 and CDR2: KGHSH and LQKENI. V shed 3 bases and J 2 bases; nucleotides not matched to a gene: 10. The CDR3 extends over 17 amino acids. CDR3 sequence: CASSPGRSGILTDTQYF. As DNA, the CDR3 is TGTGCCAGCTCACCCGGGCGTAGCGGGATCCTCACAGATACGCAGTATTTT.

The chain has TRBV27 and TRBJ1-3; D gene uncertain. V was shortened by 5 bases and J by 1 base, with 6 bases between the two germline ends. Per germline, CDR1 MNHEY and CDR2 SMNVEV (reference sequence). The CDR3 is 13 residues long. CDR3 DNA sequence: TGTGCCAGCAGTAGCGGGTCTGGAAACACCATATATTTT. This gives the protein CASSSGSGNTIYF.

The CDR3, as DNA: TGTGCCAGCAGCGTTGTACCCTCGGGCACAGATACGCAGTATTTT. This codes for CASSVVPSGTDTQYF. This rearrangement joins TRBV9 to TRBJ2-3, with unresolved D. Trimming took 2 bases from V and 1 from J, leaving 11 bases between them. Germline V lookup: CDR1 SGDLS, CDR2 YYNGEE. This CDR3 is built from 15 residues.

The chain links TRBV6-1 to TRBJ2-7, with 7 bases identical to TRBD1. This CDR3 is built from 14 residues. With 4 bases clipped from V and 2 bases from J, the junction kept 5 bases outside the gene matches. In germline, CDR1 is MNHNS, CDR2 SASEGT. The CDR3 DNA reads TGTGCCAGCAGTGTGGGACAGAATACCTACGAGCAGTACTTC. Its protein is CASSVGQNTYEQYF.

The rearrangement joins TRBV20-1 to TRBJ2-2; TRBD2 might be the D (6 bases). Germline CDR1 is DFQATT and CDR2 is SNEGSKA (reference sequence). Trimming cost V 3 bases and J 7 bases, with 24 bases left between them. The CDR3 runs to 17 residues. This CDR3 reads CSASTPRGTDGRGELFF. Written as DNA, the CDR3 is TGCAGTGCTAGTACCCCCCGCGGGACGGACGGGCGCGGGGAGCTGTTTTTT.

A few counts support this clone. V gene TRBV11-2 combines with J gene TRBJ2-5, with 8 bases aligning to TRBD1. Germline lookup yields CDR1 SGHAT and CDR2 FQNNGV. The ends lost 2 bases at V and 2 bases at J; junction bases unmatched: 4. The CDR3 is 15 amino acids. This CDR3 reads CASSLRTGRQETQYF. In DNA form, the CDR3 reads TGTGCCAGCAGCTTAAGGACAGGGAGGCAAGAGACCCAGTACTTC.

This clone was seen a few times. This chain links TRBV6-1 with TRBJ1-4, with a weak D call TRBD1 (5 bases). The CDR3 runs 14 residues. Deletions cut 2 bases from V and 4 bases from J, with 8 bases between. Germline CDR1 and CDR2: MNHNS and SASEGT. The DNA for the CDR3 is TGTGCCAGCAGTGAAAGACAGTTTAATGAAAAACTGTTTTTT. Its translation: CASSERQFNEKLFF.

The chain uses TRBV5-1 and TRBJ2-1; TRBD2 is a possible D gene (7 bases). V was trimmed by 3 bases and J by 5 bases, leaving 15 bases between them. The CDR3 loop spans 15 amino acids. Germline CDR1 is SGHRS and CDR2 is YFSETQ. CDR3 in amino acids: CASSWGLAEDNEQFF. The CDR3 DNA sequence: TGCGCCAGCAGCTGGGGGCTAGCGGAAGACAATGAGCAGTTCTTC. Complete variable domain (other parts from reference TRBV5-1 and TRBJ2-1): KAGVTQTPRYLIKTRGQQVTLSCSPISGHRSVSWYQQTPGQGLQFLFEYFSETQRNKGNFPGRFSGRQFSNSRSEMNVSTLELGDSALYLCASSWGLAEDNEQFFGPGTRLTVL.

V is TRBV5-1 and J is TRBJ2-3; D remains unclear. V was pared by 2 bases and J by 2 bases, with 6 bases between. CDR1 and CDR2 from the germline V gene are SGHRS and YFSETQ. The length of the CDR3 is 13 residues. CDR3 in amino acids: CASSFGSTDTQYF. DNA for the CDR3: TGCGCCAGCAGCTTCGGGTCCACAGATACGCAGTATTTT.

The J gene is TRBJ2-1, the V gene TRBV6-5; 10 nucleotides line up with TRBD2. Germline V CDR1 and CDR2: MNHEY, SVGAGI. The CDR3 consists of 16 residues. Losses at the gene ends were 2 bases for V and 10 bases for J; bases not matched to a gene: 11. CDR3 sequence: CASSYGASGSSGEQFF. Here the CDR3 DNA reads TGTGCCAGCAGTTACGGTGCTAGCGGGAGCTCGGGGGAGCAGTTCTTC.

This clone has only a few counts. This chain links TRBV7-9 with TRBJ1-2, with D possibly matching TRBD1 (6 bases). V was trimmed by 2 bases and J by 3 bases, leaving 13 bases between them. The germline CDR1 and CDR2 sequences are SEHNR and FQNEAQ (reference sequence). The CDR3 contains 15 residues. CDR3 sequence (DNA): TGTGCCAGCAGCTTACAAGTAGCAGGGGACTATGGCTACACCTTC. Translated: CASSLQVAGDYGYTF.